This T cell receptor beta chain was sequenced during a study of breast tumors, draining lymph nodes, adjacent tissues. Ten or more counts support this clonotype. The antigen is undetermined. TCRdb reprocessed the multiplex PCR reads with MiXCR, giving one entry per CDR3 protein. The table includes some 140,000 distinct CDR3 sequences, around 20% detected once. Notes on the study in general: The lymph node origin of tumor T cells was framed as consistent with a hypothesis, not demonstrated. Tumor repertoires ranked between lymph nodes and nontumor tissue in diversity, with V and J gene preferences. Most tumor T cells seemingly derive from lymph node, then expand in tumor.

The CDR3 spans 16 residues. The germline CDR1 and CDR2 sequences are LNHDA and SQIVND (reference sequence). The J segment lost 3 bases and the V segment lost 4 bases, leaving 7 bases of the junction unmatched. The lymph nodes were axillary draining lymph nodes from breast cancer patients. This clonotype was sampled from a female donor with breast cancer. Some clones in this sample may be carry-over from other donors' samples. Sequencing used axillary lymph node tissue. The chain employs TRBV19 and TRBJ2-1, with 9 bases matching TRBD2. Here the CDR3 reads CASSKWLAGNYNEQFF. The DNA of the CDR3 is TGTGCCAGTAGTAAGTGGCTAGCGGGGAACTACAATGAGCAGTTCTTC. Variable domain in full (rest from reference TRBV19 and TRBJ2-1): DGGITQSPKYLFRKEGQNVTLSCEQNLNHDAMYWYRQDPGQGLRLIYYSQIVNDFQKGDIAEGYSVSREKKESFPLTVTSAQKNPTAFYLCASSKWLAGNYNEQFFGPGTRLTVL.